This TCR beta chain emerged from a study of blood T cell repertoires in COVID-19. V trimming: 4 bases; J trimming: 3 bases; junction bases outside the gene matches: 3. CDR3 length: 15 residues. The V gene's germline CDR1 is SGHNT and CDR2 YYREEE (reference sequence). Repertoires were generated with immunoSEQ multiplex PCR, while TCRdb's copy carries only in-frame clones and drops some. The sample shows approximately 350,000 clones, around 86% of them seen only once. The receptor was isolated from a woman between 50 and 59 years old who had recovered from COVID-19. The J gene is TRBJ2-2, the V gene TRBV5-4, with TRBD1 matching over 10 bases. The specimen sequenced was PBMCs or T cells enriched from blood (not recorded which). CDR3 DNA: TGTGCCAGCAGCCCCGGGACAGGGGACACCGGGGAGCTGTTTTTT. The encoded protein is CASSPGTGDTGELFF.